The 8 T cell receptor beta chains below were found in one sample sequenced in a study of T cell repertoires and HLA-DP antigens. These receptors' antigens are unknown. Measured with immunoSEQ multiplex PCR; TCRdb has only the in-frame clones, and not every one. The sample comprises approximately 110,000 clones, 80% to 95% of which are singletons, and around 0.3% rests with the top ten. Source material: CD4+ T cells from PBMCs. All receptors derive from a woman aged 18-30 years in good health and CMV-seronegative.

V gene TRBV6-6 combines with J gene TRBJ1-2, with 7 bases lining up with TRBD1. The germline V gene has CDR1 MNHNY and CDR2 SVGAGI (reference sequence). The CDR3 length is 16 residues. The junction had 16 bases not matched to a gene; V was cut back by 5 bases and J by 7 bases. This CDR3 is CASSQAGTAKGGGYTF. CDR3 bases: TGTGCCAGCAGTCAGGCGGGGACAGCCAAAGGGGGTGGCTACACCTTC.

The CDR3 DNA reads TGTGCCAGCAGCGTAGTCAAAGCGGGACTACTAGCCAAAAACATTCAGTACTTC. It yields the protein CASSVVKAGLLAKNIQYF. The rearrangement joins TRBV9 to TRBJ2-4; 7 nucleotides match TRBD2. The CDR3 sequence is 18 residues long. CDR1 is SGDLS, CDR2 YYNGEE, per germline. Germline trimming cut 0 bases from V and 0 bases from J; bases unmatched to any gene: 9.

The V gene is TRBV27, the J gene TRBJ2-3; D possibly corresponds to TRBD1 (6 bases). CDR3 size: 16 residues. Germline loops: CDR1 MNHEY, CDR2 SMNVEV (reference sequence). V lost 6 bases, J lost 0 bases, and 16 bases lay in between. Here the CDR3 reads CASRGQQGRSTDTQYF. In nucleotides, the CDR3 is TGTGCCAGCAGGGGGCAACAGGGTCGGAGCACAGATACGCAGTATTTT.

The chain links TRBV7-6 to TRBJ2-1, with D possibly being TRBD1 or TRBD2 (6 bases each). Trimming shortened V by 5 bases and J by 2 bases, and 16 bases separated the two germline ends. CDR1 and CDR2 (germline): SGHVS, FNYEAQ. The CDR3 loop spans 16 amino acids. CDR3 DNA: TGTGCCAGCAGCCATCGATCCGGGGGCACCTACAATGAGCAGTTCTTC. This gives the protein CASSHRSGGTYNEQFF.

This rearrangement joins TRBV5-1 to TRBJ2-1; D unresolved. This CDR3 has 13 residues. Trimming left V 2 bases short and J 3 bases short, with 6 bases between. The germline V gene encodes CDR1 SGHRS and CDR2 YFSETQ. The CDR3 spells CASSFSNYNEQFF. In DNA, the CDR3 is TGCGCCAGCAGCTTCTCCAACTACAATGAGCAGTTCTTC.

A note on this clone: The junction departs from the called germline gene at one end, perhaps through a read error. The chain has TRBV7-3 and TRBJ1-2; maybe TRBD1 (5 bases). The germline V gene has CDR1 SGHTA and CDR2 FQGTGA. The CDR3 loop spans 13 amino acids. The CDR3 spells CASSLGGPYDYTF. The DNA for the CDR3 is TGTGCCAGCAGCTTGGGGGGTCCCTATGACTACACCTTC.

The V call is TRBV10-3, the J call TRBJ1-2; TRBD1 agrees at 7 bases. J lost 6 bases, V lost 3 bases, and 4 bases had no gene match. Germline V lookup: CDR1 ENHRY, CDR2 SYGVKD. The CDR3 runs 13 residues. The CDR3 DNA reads TGTGCCATCAGTGAACCGGACAGGAATGGCTACACCTTC. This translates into CAISEPDRNGYTF.

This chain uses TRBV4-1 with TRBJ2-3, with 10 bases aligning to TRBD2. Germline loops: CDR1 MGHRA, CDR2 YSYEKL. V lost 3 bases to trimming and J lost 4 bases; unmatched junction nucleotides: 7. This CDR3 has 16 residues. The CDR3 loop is CASSQGSSGRSDTQYF. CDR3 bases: TGCGCCAGCAGCCAGGGGAGTAGCGGGAGGTCAGATACGCAGTATTTT.